This T cell receptor (beta chain) came from a study of shared clonotypes between healthy human individuals. Regarding the study as a whole: Tissue TCR repertoires likely differ from these blood-only repertoires.

The CDR3 is 15 amino acids. CDR1 is MNHEY, CDR2 SMNVEV, per germline (reference sequence). The junction had 8 bases not matched to a gene; V was cut back by 7 bases and J by 2 bases. Libraries were prepared by immunoSEQ multiplex PCR; TCRdb keeps only in-frame clonotypes and omits some of them. The sample lists about 2 million clones, about 95% occurring once. Naivety among CD8 cells was defined by CD45RO negativity and positive CCR7 selection, thereby excluding terminally differentiated effector memory CD45RA+ cells. With respect to this clone: The target antigen is unknown.

The clonotype was recovered from a man younger than 35 in good health. The chain couples TRBV27 to TRBJ2-1, with 7 bases identical to TRBD1. Sample: naive CD8+ T cells sorted from blood. CDR3 residues: CASKRTGETYNEQFF. In nucleotides, the CDR3 is TGTGCCAGCAAGCGAACAGGGGAGACCTACAATGAGCAGTTCTTC.